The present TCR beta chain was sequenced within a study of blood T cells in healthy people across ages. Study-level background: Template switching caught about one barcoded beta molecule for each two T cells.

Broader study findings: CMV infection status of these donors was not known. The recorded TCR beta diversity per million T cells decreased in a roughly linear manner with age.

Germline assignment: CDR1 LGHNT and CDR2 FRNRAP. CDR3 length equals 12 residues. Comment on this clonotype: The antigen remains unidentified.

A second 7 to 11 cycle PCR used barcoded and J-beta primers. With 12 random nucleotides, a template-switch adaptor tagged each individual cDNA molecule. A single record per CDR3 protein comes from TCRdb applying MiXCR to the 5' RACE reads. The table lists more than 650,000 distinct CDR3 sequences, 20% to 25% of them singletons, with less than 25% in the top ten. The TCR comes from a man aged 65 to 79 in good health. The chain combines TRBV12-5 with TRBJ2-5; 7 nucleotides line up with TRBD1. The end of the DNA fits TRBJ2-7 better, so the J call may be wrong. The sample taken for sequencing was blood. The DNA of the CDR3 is TGTGCTAGTGGAAGACAGGGTAACGAGCAGTACGTC. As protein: CASGRQGNEQYV.